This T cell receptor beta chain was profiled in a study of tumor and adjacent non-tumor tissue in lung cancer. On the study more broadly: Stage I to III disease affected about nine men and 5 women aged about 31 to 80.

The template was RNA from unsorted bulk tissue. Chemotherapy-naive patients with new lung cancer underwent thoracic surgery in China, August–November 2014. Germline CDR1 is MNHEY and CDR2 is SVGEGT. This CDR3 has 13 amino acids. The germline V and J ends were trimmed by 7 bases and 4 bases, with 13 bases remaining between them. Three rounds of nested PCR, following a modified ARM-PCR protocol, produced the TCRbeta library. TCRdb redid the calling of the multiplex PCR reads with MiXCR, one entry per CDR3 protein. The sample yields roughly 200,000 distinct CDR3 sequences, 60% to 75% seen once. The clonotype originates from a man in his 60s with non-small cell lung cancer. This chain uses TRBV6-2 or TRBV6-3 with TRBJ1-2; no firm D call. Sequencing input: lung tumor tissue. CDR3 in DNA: TGTGCCAGCACCGCGGCAGGAGTCTATGGCTACACCTTC. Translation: CASTAAGVYGYTF.